This T cell receptor beta chain was sequenced during a study of blood T cell repertoires in COVID-19. Study in general: Acute and convalescent COVID-19 samples came from the United States, Italy and Spain. PBMCs, B-cell-depleted T cells, or T cells were the source of the cDNA or gDNA that made up the material.

The CDR3 has 11 amino acids. CDR1 is LNHDA, CDR2 SQIVND, per germline (reference sequence). V was clipped by 5 bases and J by 6 bases, with 7 bases between them. Original analysis: Nucleated cell number was recorded as an estimate derived from reference gene primer amplification. The protocol was immunoSEQ multiplex PCR, while the TCRdb copy is restricted to in-frame clones and leaves out a portion. The V and J calls and the clone size are those of that table, but D and trimming were determined from the DNA. This sample carries approximately 110,000 clones, more than 60% of them seen once, and the ten largest clones take 20% to 25%.

This TCR was sampled from a man aged 70-80 years with active or convalescent COVID-19. Sequencing was performed on peripheral blood. The chain carries TRBV19 and TRBJ1-1; D is unclear. The CDR3 DNA reads as TGTGCCAGTAGTGACCGGGCTGAAGCTTTCTTT. Protein: CASSDRAEAFF.